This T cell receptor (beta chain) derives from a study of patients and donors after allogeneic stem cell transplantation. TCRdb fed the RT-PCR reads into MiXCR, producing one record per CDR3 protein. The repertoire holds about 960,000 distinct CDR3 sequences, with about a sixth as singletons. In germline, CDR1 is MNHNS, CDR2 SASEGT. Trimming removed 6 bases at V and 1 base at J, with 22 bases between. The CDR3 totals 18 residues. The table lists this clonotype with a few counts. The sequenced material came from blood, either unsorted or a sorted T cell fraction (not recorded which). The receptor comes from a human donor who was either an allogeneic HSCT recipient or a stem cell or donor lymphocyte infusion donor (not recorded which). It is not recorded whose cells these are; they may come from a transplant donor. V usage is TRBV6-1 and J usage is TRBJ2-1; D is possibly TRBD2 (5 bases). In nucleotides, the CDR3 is TGTGCCAGCAGCGCCACCAAAAGCGGTCTCCGATCCTACAATGAGCAGTTCTTC. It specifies CASSATKSGLRSYNEQFF.